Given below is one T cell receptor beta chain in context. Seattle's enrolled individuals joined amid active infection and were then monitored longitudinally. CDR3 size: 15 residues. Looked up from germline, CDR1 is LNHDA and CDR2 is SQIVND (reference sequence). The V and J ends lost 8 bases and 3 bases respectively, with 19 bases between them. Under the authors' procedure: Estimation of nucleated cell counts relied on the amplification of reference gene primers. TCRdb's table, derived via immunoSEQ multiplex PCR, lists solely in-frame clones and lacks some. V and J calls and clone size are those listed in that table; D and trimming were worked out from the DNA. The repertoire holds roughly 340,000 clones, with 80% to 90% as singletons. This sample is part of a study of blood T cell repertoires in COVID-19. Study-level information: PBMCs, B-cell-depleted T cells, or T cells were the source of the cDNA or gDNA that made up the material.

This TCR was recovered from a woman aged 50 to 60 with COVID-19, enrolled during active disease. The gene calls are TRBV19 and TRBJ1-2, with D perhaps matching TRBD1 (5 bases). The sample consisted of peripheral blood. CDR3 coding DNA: TGTGCCAGTCAAAGGGGATCGGCAGACCACTATGGCTACACCTTC. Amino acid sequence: CASQRGSADHYGYTF. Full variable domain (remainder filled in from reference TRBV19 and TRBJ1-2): DGGITQSPKYLFRKEGQNVTLSCEQNLNHDAMYWYRQDPGQGLRLIYYSQIVNDFQKGDIAEGYSVSREKKESFPLTVTSAQKNPTAFYLCASQRGSADHYGYTFGSGTRLTVV.